This T cell receptor beta chain was sequenced in a study of quantifying T cell responses using KT2 cells. Study background: Reverse transcription used primers in the TCR alpha and beta constant regions.

Each cDNA got a UMI-containing oligo ligated at its 3' end. An equimolar mix of RC1.1 and RC1.2 primed the beta chain across TRBC1 and TRBC2. TCR alpha and beta chains were handled separately starting at the second PCR. MiXCR was run by TCRdb on the UMI-ligation and nested PCR reads, yielding one entry per CDR3 protein. The table records tens of thousands of distinct CDR3 sequences, 7.3% of them present only once. In its sample, this clonotype was seen once. The sample is PBMC spiked with counted cells of clone KT2. V lost 3 bases to trimming and J lost 5 bases, with 12 bases between them. This CDR3 comprises 14 residues. Germline CDR1 SGHAT, CDR2 FQNNGV.

The V gene is TRBV11-2, the J gene TRBJ2-3, with D possibly TRBD2 on 5 matching bases. This TCR was sampled from a human donor. Sequencing input: PBMCs spiked with cells of the T cell clone KT2. In nucleotides, the CDR3 is TGTGCCAGCAGCTTGCTCGGGAACGAAGATACGCAGTATTTT. Amino acids: CASSLLGNEDTQYF.